What follows describes a single TCR beta chain. The target antigen is unknown. Sequencing used immunoSEQ v3.0 at survey level. Produced via immunoSEQ multiplex PCR; TCRdb's table is partial and in-frame only. The sample carries roughly 21,000 clones, around 81% recorded once. This specimen belongs to a study of long-term antiretroviral therapy in people with HIV. The CDR3 has 16 residues. Trimming took 0 bases from V and 4 from J, leaving 16 bases between them. Germline lookup yields CDR1 LGHNA and CDR2 YSLEER. Study conclusions and caveats: Repertoires with HIV possessed tighter CDR3 length spans than those of controls.

The sample in question was unsorted PBMCs, obtained 0.1 years before starting antiretroviral therapy. This chain links TRBV4-3 with TRBJ2-7; TRBD1 might be the D (5 bases). The receptor was derived from a man aged 35 to 55 with HIV. CDR3 DNA sequence: TGCGCCAGCAGCCAAGACACCCGACAGAATGTGTACGAGCAGTACTTC. Protein sequence: CASSQDTRQNVYEQYF.